Listed below are T cell receptor beta chains from one sample, sequenced in a study of cytomegalovirus exposure and HLA in healthy donors. TCRdb's table, derived via immunoSEQ multiplex PCR, lists solely in-frame clones and lacks some. Counted here are over 100,000 clones, about 74% occurring once; the ten biggest clones make up roughly 9.1%. Sequenced sample: PBMCs. The receptors stem from a male donor in good health and CMV-seropositive. CDR3s include the opening cysteine and the closing phenylalanine or tryptophan. Each record gives: J gene, D gene, V gene, clone size, CDR3 DNA, CDR3 protein. A D gene is named only where the DNA matches it firmly. Only some rows state a clone size, as once, few, many or a class for expanded clones.

J: TRBJ1-1; D: TRBD1; V: TRBV7-3; size: -; DNA: TGTGCCAGCAGCCCTGCAGGGGGGAACACTGAAGCTTTCTTT; CDR3: CASSPAGGNTEAFF
J: TRBJ1-2; D: TRBD1; V: TRBV6-1; size: once; DNA: TGTGCCAGCAGTTGGGAAAGGGCAGGGGGCTCCGGCTACACCTTC; CDR3: CASSWERAGGSGYTF
J: TRBJ2-3; D: TRBD2; V: TRBV19; size: -; DNA: TGTGCCAGTAGTATGGGGCTAGCGGGATACACAGATACGCAGTATTTT; CDR3: CASSMGLAGYTDTQYF
J: TRBJ2-2; D: -; V: TRBV2; size: -; DNA: TGTGCCAGCAGTGAAGACTACACCGGGGAGCTGTTTTTT; CDR3: CASSEDYTGELFF
J: TRBJ2-1; D: -; V: TRBV5-4; size: -; DNA: TGTGCCAGCAAAGTTGGCGGGACTTCCTACAATGAGCAGTTCTTC; CDR3: CASKVGGTSYNEQFF
J: TRBJ1-1; D: -; V: TRBV11-2; size: many; DNA: TGTGCCAGCAGCTTATTAGTGAACGAAGAAGCTTTCTTT; CDR3: CASSLLVNEEAFF
J: TRBJ2-4; D: -; V: TRBV21-1; size: -; DNA: TGTGCCAGCAGCAAAGACAGGGCGAGAAACATTCAGTACTTC; CDR3: CASSKDRARNIQYF
J: TRBJ1-3; D: TRBD1; V: TRBV18; size: -; DNA: TGTGCCAGCTCAGGCAGGGACAGCCTTCGAGGAAACACCATATATTTT; CDR3: CASSGRDSLRGNTIYF
J: TRBJ2-3; D: -; V: TRBV30; size: -; DNA: TGTGCCTGGGGACGGGACACAGATACGCAGTATTTT; CDR3: CAWGRDTDTQYF
J: TRBJ2-7; D: TRBD2; V: TRBV6-4; size: once; DNA: TGTGCCAGCAGTGACGCCGCTAGCGGGAGGTCCTACGAGCAGTACTTC; CDR3: CASSDAASGRSYEQYF
J: TRBJ2-7; D: -; V: TRBV2; size: -; DNA: TGTGCCAGCAGTGCCCCCTCGCGGGCCGGACGCCACGAGCAGTACTTC; CDR3: CASSAPSRAGRHEQYF
J: TRBJ1-5; D: -; V: TRBV9; size: -; DNA: TGTGCCAGCAGCGTAGGACAGGCGGATCAGCCCCAGCATTTT; CDR3: CASSVGQADQPQHF
J: TRBJ2-7; D: TRBD2; V: TRBV29-1; size: once; DNA: TGCAGCGTTGGCTTAAGACTAGCGGCACCCTACGAGCAGTACTTC; CDR3: CSVGLRLAAPYEQYF
J: TRBJ2-2; D: TRBD2; V: TRBV5-6; size: once; DNA: TGTGCCAGCAGCTTGCTGGGACTAGCGGGAGAGGGCACCGGGGAGCTGTTTTTT; CDR3: CASSLLGLAGEGTGELFF
J: TRBJ1-1; D: TRBD1; V: TRBV7-8; size: -; DNA: TGTGCCAGCAAGAGGACAGGGGTCATGAACACTGAAGCTTTCTTT; CDR3: CASKRTGVMNTEAFF
J: TRBJ1-2; D: -; V: TRBV5-1; size: -; DNA: TGCGCCAGCAGCCACCGCCGGGGGACGGATGTCTACACCTTC; CDR3: CASSHRRGTDVYTF
J: TRBJ2-1; D: -; V: TRBV29-1; size: -; DNA: TGCAGCGTTGGTCGGAGCTCCTACAATGAGCAGTTCTTC; CDR3: CSVGRSSYNEQFF
J: TRBJ2-2; D: TRBD1; V: TRBV7-2; size: -; DNA: TGTGCCAGCAGTTTTTCCGGGACAGGGGTTGTCGGGGAGCTGTTTTTT; CDR3: CASSFSGTGVVGELFF
J: TRBJ2-1; D: -; V: TRBV10-1; size: -; DNA: TGCGCCAGCAACCCCTCAGAGGGGGAGCGCGGGAATGAGCAGTTCTTC; CDR3: CASNPSEGERGNEQFF
J: TRBJ2-1; D: TRBD1; V: TRBV28; size: -; DNA: TGTGCCAGCCGACCAGGGGGTGATTACAATGAGCAGTTCTTC; CDR3: CASRPGGDYNEQFF
J: TRBJ2-1; D: TRBD2; V: TRBV11-2; size: -; DNA: TGTGCCAGCAGCTCTAGCGGGAGGGCCTTCGATGAGCAGTTCTTC; CDR3: CASSSSGRAFDEQFF
J: TRBJ2-6; D: TRBD2; V: TRBV9; size: -; DNA: TGTGCCAGCAGCTCCGGGGGGGGAGGGGCCAACGTCCTGACTTTC; CDR3: CASSSGGGGANVLTF
J: TRBJ1-2; D: -; V: TRBV5-1; size: -; DNA: TGCGCCAGCAGCTTGGAGGGGCTTGGCTATGGCTACACCTTC; CDR3: CASSLEGLGYGYTF
J: TRBJ1-2; D: TRBD1; V: TRBV7-2; size: -; DNA: TGTGCCAGCAGCTTAGGCGACAGGGCCTTAGGATATGGCTACACCTTC; CDR3: CASSLGDRALGYGYTF
J: TRBJ2-1; D: -; V: TRBV11-2; size: -; DNA: TGTGCCAGCAGCTTATTGAGGGAACAGCTGTTCTTC; CDR3: CASSLLREQLFF
J: TRBJ2-7; D: TRBD1; V: TRBV4-2; size: few; DNA: TGTGCCAGCAGCCAAGCCTCGGGACAGGGGGTATACGAGCAGTACTTC; CDR3: CASSQASGQGVYEQYF
J: TRBJ2-7; D: TRBD1; V: TRBV5-1; size: -; DNA: TGCGCCAGCCGGGACAGATATGAGGAGCAGTACTTC; CDR3: CASRDRYEEQYF
J: TRBJ1-5; D: TRBD1; V: TRBV4-1; size: -; DNA: TGCGCCAGCAGCCAGGTCGGACAGGGGGATCAGCCCCAGCATTTT; CDR3: CASSQVGQGDQPQHF
J: TRBJ1-1; D: -; V: TRBV5-6; size: -; DNA: TGTGCCAGCAGTCTGACAAACACTGAAGCTTTCTTT; CDR3: CASSLTNTEAFF
J: TRBJ1-2; D: TRBD1; V: TRBV7-2; size: -; DNA: TGTGCCAGCAGCCCGCGACAGGGAAATGGCTACACCTTC; CDR3: CASSPRQGNGYTF
J: TRBJ1-2; D: TRBD1; V: TRBV7-2; size: -; DNA: TGTGCCAGCAGCTTAGCCGGCCTACAGGGGGCAGATGGCTACACCTTC; CDR3: CASSLAGLQGADGYTF